A selection of T cell receptor beta chains follows, all from one sample in a study of blood T cell repertoires in COVID-19. Assay used: immunoSEQ multiplex PCR; TCRdb lists only in-frame clones, some missing. The table shows some 290,000 clones, with 80% to 85% occurring only once. The material sequenced was peripheral blood. The source is a woman aged 55-70 years with active or convalescent COVID-19. CDR3s include the opening cysteine and the closing phenylalanine or tryptophan. D genes are given only for firm matches. Expanded clones get a size class; other rows say once, few or many, or leave the size out.

J gene: TRBJ2-7; V gene: TRBV6-5; clone size: .; D gene: .; CDR3 protein: CASSPQTATLYEQYF; CDR3 DNA: TGTGCCAGCAGTCCCCAGACTGCCACCCTTTACGAGCAGTACTTC
J gene: TRBJ2-5; V gene: TRBV19; clone size: .; D gene: .; CDR3 protein: CASSNERLETQYF; CDR3 DNA: TGTGCCAGTAGTAATGAGCGGTTAGAGACCCAGTACTTC
J gene: TRBJ2-7; V gene: TRBV30; clone size: once; D gene: TRBD1; CDR3 protein: CAWSRDRVYEQYF; CDR3 DNA: TGTGCCTGGAGCCGGGACAGGGTCTACGAGCAGTACTTC
J gene: TRBJ1-3; V gene: TRBV19; clone size: once; D gene: .; CDR3 protein: CAAKERGRSSGNTIYF; CDR3 DNA: TGTGCCGCCAAGGAGCGGGGAAGGTCGTCTGGAAACACCATATATTTT
J gene: TRBJ2-7; V gene: TRBV30; clone size: .; D gene: .; CDR3 protein: CAWNWLGSSYEQYF; CDR3 DNA: TGTGCCTGGAATTGGCTTGGGAGCTCCTACGAGCAGTACTTC
J gene: TRBJ2-1; V gene: TRBV5-1; clone size: .; D gene: .; CDR3 protein: CASSPQDTSEQFF; CDR3 DNA: TGCGCCAGCAGCCCTCAAGACACTTCTGAGCAGTTCTTC
J gene: TRBJ2-7; V gene: TRBV3-1/TRBV3-2; clone size: .; D gene: .; CDR3 protein: CASRHRDQNEQYF; CDR3 DNA: TGTGCCAGCAGACACAGGGACCAGAACGAGCAGTACTTC
J gene: TRBJ1-1; V gene: TRBV19; clone size: once; D gene: .; CDR3 protein: CASSIVRAGTEAFF; CDR3 DNA: TGTGCCAGTAGTATAGTTCGGGCGGGAACTGAAGCTTTCTTT
J gene: TRBJ2-4; V gene: TRBV5-4; clone size: .; D gene: .; CDR3 protein: CASSLDHSRGAMENIQYF; CDR3 DNA: TGTGCCAGCAGCTTGGATCACTCCCGGGGGGCGATGGAAAACATTCAGTACTTC
J gene: TRBJ2-4; V gene: TRBV12-3/TRBV12-4; clone size: .; D gene: .; CDR3 protein: CASSQKNIQYF; CDR3 DNA: TGTGCCAGCAGTCAGAAAAACATTCAGTACTTC
J gene: TRBJ1-6; V gene: TRBV27; clone size: .; D gene: .; CDR3 protein: CASSPQGPLNSPLHF; CDR3 DNA: TGTGCCAGCAGCCCACAGGGCCCTCTGAATTCACCCCTCCACTTT
J gene: TRBJ1-2; V gene: TRBV5-4; clone size: many; D gene: .; CDR3 protein: CASGSQGFGYGYTF; CDR3 DNA: TGTGCCAGCGGGTCGCAGGGTTTTGGCTATGGCTACACCTTC
J gene: TRBJ1-5; V gene: TRBV27; clone size: .; D gene: .; CDR3 protein: CASSLNRVQPQHF; CDR3 DNA: TGTGCCAGCAGCTTAAACAGGGTCCAGCCCCAGCATTTT
J gene: TRBJ2-1; V gene: TRBV10-1; clone size: .; D gene: TRBD2; CDR3 protein: CASSESTRLAGYNEQFF; CDR3 DNA: TGCGCCAGCAGTGAGTCGACTCGACTAGCGGGGTACAATGAGCAGTTCTTC
J gene: TRBJ1-1; V gene: TRBV28; clone size: .; D gene: TRBD1; CDR3 protein: CASRRTGEANTEAFF; CDR3 DNA: TGTGCCAGCAGGAGGACAGGGGAGGCAAACACTGAAGCTTTCTTT
J gene: TRBJ1-2; V gene: TRBV7-9; clone size: .; D gene: .; CDR3 protein: CASSLAREHYGYTF; CDR3 DNA: TGTGCCAGCAGCTTGGCCCGGGAGCACTATGGCTACACCTTC
J gene: TRBJ2-5; V gene: TRBV6-4; clone size: .; D gene: .; CDR3 protein: CASSDYNGKETQYF; CDR3 DNA: TGTGCCAGCAGTGACTATAACGGGAAAGAGACCCAGTACTTC
J gene: TRBJ1-5; V gene: TRBV6-5; clone size: .; D gene: .; CDR3 protein: CASSSFYSNQPQHF; CDR3 DNA: TGTGCCAGCAGTTCTTTTTATAGCAATCAGCCCCAGCATTTT
J gene: TRBJ1-5; V gene: TRBV7-9; clone size: .; D gene: .; CDR3 protein: CASSLGFDRGQPQHF; CDR3 DNA: TGTGCCAGCAGCTTAGGATTTGACCGGGGGCAGCCCCAGCATTTT
J gene: TRBJ1-4; V gene: TRBV29-1; clone size: .; D gene: TRBD1; CDR3 protein: CSGRTGTNEKLFF; CDR3 DNA: TGCAGCGGAAGGACAGGGACTAATGAAAAACTGTTTTTT
J gene: TRBJ2-1; V gene: TRBV11-2; clone size: .; D gene: TRBD2; CDR3 protein: CASSLAGGREQFF; CDR3 DNA: TGTGCCAGCAGTCTAGCGGGGGGTCGCGAGCAGTTCTTC
J gene: TRBJ2-7; V gene: TRBV15; clone size: .; D gene: .; CDR3 protein: CATSREASSSYEQYF; CDR3 DNA: TGTGCCACCAGCAGAGAGGCCAGTTCGTCCTACGAGCAGTACTTC
J gene: TRBJ2-2; V gene: TRBV2; clone size: .; D gene: .; CDR3 protein: CASSERTHSSTGELFF; CDR3 DNA: TGTGCCAGCAGTGAAAGGACACACTCCAGCACCGGGGAGCTGTTTTTT
J gene: TRBJ1-1; V gene: TRBV5-1; clone size: .; D gene: .; CDR3 protein: CASRFGWNTEAFF; CDR3 DNA: TGCGCCAGCAGGTTCGGGTGGAACACTGAAGCTTTCTTT
J gene: TRBJ2-5; V gene: TRBV29-1; clone size: .; D gene: .; CDR3 protein: CSHTPWPHQETQYF; CDR3 DNA: TGCAGCCATACCCCGTGGCCCCACCAAGAGACCCAGTACTTC